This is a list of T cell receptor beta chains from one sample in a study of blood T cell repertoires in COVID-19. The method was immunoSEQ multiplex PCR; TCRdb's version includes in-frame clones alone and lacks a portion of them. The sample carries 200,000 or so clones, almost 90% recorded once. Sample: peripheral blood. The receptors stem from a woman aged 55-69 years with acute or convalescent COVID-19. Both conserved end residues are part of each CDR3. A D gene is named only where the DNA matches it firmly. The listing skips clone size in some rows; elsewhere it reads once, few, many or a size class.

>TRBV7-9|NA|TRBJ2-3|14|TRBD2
CASRPGLAADTQYF
TGTGCCAGCAGACCGGGACTAGCGGCAGATACGCAGTATTTT
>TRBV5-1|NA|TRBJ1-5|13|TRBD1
CASGDRVGQPQHF
TGCGCCAGCGGAGACAGGGTAGGACAGCCCCAGCATTTT
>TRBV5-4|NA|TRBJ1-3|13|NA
CASRSSSGNTIYF
TGTGCCAGCAGGTCCAGCTCTGGAAACACCATATATTTT
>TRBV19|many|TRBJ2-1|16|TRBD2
CASSRASGITYNEQFF
TGTGCCAGTAGTAGGGCTAGCGGGATAACCTACAATGAGCAGTTCTTC
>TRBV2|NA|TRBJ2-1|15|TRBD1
CASSDVGQGFYEQFF
TGTGCCAGCAGTGATGTTGGACAGGGTTTCTATGAGCAGTTCTTC
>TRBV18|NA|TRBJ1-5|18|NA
CASSPPGGGLPSNQPQHF
TGTGCCAGCTCACCACCGGGCGGGGGGCTACCCTCCAATCAGCCCCAGCATTTT
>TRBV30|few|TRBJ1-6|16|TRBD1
CAWSVQGTGYNSPLHF
TGTGCCTGGAGTGTACAGGGGACAGGGTATAATTCACCCCTCCACTTT
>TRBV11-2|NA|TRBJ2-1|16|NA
CASSPRALRVMNEQFF
TGTGCCAGCAGCCCCCGGGCTCTCAGGGTTATGAATGAGCAGTTCTTC
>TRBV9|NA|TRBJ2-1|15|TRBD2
CASSAREGSYNEQFF
TGTGCCAGCAGCGCGCGGGAGGGCTCCTACAATGAGCAGTTCTTC
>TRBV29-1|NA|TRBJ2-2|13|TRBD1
CSVARTGSGELFF
TGCAGCGTTGCCAGGACAGGGAGCGGGGAGCTGTTTTTT
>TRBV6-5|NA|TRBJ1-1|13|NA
CASKTVQNTEAFF
TGTGCCAGCAAAACTGTCCAGAACACTGAAGCTTTCTTT
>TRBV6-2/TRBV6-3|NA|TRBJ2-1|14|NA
CASNPGGRYNQQFF
TGTGCCAGCAACCCCGGGGGGCGCTACAACCAGCAGTTCTTC
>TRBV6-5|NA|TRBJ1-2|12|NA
CASSLAPDGYTF
TGTGCCAGCAGTCTTGCTCCGGATGGCTACACCTTC
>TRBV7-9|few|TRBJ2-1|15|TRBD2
CASSLGTSGSNEQFF
TGTGCCAGCAGCTTGGGGACTAGCGGGAGTAATGAGCAGTTCTTC
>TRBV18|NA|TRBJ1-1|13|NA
CASSPSEGTEAFF
TGTGCCAGCTCACCCTCGGAGGGAACTGAAGCTTTCTTT
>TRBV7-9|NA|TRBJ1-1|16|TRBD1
CASSLGGTGWHTEAFF
TGTGCCAGCAGCTTAGGGGGGACAGGGTGGCACACTGAAGCTTTCTTT
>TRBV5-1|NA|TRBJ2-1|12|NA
CASSLVDYEEFF
TGCGCCAGCAGCTTGGTAGACTACGAGGAGTTCTTC
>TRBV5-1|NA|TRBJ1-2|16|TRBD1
CASSPDHRGLSYGYTF
TGCGCCAGCAGCCCGGATCACAGGGGTTTAAGCTATGGCTACACCTTC
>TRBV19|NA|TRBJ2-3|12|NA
CASRKNRDTQYF
TGTGCCAGTAGGAAGAACAGGGATACGCAGTATTTT
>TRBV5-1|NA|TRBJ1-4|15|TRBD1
CASSGTGRSNEKLFF
TGCGCCAGCAGCGGGACAGGGCGGAGCAATGAAAAACTGTTTTTT
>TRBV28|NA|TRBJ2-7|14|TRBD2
CASTPGGASYEQYF
TGTGCCAGCACCCCCGGGGGGGCCTCCTACGAGCAGTACTTC
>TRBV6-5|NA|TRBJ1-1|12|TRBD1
CATGQGVTEAFF
TGTGCCACCGGACAGGGGGTCACTGAAGCTTTCTTT
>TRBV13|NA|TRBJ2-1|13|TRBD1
CASSSDRANEQFF
TGTGCCAGCAGCTCCGACAGGGCCAATGAGCAGTTCTTC
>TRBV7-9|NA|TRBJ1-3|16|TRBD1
CASSDSTGGVGNTIYF
TGTGCCAGCAGCGACTCCACAGGGGGCGTCGGAAACACCATATATTTT
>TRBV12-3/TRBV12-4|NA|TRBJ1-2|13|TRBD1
CASKPDRVYGYTF
TGTGCCAGCAAACCCGACAGGGTCTATGGCTACACCTTC
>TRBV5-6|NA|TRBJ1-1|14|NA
CASSLEGGNTEAFF
TGTGCCAGCAGCTTGGAAGGGGGGAACACTGAAGCTTTCTTT
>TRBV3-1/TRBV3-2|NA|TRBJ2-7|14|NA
CASSQSGHSYEQYF
TGTGCCAGCAGCCAAAGCGGCCACTCCTACGAGCAGTACTTC
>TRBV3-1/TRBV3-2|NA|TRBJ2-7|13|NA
CASSRRIVDEQYF
TGTGCCAGCAGCCGCCGAATAGTCGACGAGCAGTACTTC
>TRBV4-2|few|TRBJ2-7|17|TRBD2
CASSQEGAVAGGHEQYF
TGTGCCAGCAGCCAAGAAGGGGCAGTGGCGGGAGGGCACGAGCAGTACTTC
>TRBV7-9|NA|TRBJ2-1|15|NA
CASSFDGSSYNEQFF
TGTGCCAGCAGCTTTGACGGGTCCTCCTACAATGAGCAGTTCTTC
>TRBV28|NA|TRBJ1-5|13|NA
CASRLDGNQPQHF
TGTGCCAGCAGACTAGACGGGAATCAGCCCCAGCATTTT
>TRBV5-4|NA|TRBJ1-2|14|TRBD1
CASSAGTGGAGYTF
TGTGCCAGCAGCGCTGGGACAGGGGGCGCAGGCTACACCTTC
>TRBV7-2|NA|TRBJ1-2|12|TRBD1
CASSPTGDGYTF
TGTGCCAGCAGCCCGACAGGGGATGGCTACACCTTC
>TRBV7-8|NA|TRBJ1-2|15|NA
CASSPHRTANYGYTF
TGTGCCAGCAGCCCCCACCGGACAGCTAACTATGGCTACACCTTC
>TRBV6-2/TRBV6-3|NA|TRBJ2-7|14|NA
CASSYQTVLYEQYF
TGTGCCAGCAGTTACCAGACAGTTCTTTACGAGCAGTACTTC
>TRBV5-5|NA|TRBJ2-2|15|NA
CASSLRDTNPGELFF
TGTGCCAGCAGCCTCCGGGATACTAATCCCGGGGAGCTGTTTTTT
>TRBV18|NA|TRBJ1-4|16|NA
CASSPSPPGQNEKLFF
TGTGCCAGCTCACCATCCCCTCCCGGACAGAACGAAAAACTGTTTTTT
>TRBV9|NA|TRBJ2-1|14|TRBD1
CASTGQGRGNEQFF
TGTGCCAGCACCGGACAGGGTAGAGGCAATGAGCAGTTCTTC
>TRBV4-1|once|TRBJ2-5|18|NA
CASSQAPRGAPTQETQYF
TGCGCCAGCAGCCAAGCTCCCCGGGGGGCCCCCACACAAGAGACCCAGTACTTC
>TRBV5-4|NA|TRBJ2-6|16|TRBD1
CAGGDRDLSGANVLTF
TGTGCCGGTGGGGACAGGGACCTATCTGGGGCCAACGTCCTGACTTTC
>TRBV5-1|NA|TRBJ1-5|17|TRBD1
CASSLASTGDINQPQHF
TGCGCCAGCAGCTTGGCGTCGACAGGGGATATCAATCAGCCCCAGCATTTT
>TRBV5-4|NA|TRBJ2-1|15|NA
CASSEQFGLNNEQFF
TGTGCCAGCAGCGAACAATTCGGACTTAACAATGAGCAGTTCTTC
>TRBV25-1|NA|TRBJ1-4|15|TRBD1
CASSDISRDSEKLFF
TGTGCCAGCAGTGATATCTCCCGGGACAGCGAAAAACTGTTTTTT
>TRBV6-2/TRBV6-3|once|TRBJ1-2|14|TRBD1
CASSRDRGPYGYTF
TGTGCCAGCAGTAGGGACAGGGGGCCCTATGGCTACACCTTC
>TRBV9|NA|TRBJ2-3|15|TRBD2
CASSGGTSGTDTQYF
TGTGCCAGCAGCGGGGGGACTAGCGGGACAGATACGCAGTATTTT
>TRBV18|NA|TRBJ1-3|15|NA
CASSPNSGSGNTIYF
TGTGCCAGCTCACCGAACAGCGGTTCTGGAAACACCATATATTTT
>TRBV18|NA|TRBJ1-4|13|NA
CASSRGDFEKLFF
TGTGCCAGCTCACGGGGGGACTTTGAAAAACTGTTTTTT
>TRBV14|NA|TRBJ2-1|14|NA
CASSQVTGFNEQFF
TGTGCCAGCAGCCAAGTCACAGGGTTCAATGAGCAGTTCTTC
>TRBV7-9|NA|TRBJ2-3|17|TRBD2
CASSLGLAGGRTDTQYF
TGTGCCAGCAGCTTAGGACTAGCGGGGGGGCGCACAGATACGCAGTATTTT
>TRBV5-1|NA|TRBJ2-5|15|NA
CASSLAVQPQETQYF
TGCGCCAGCAGCTTGGCCGTACAACCTCAAGAGACCCAGTACTTC
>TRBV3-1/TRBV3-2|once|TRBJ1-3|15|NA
CASSQDWSSGNTIYF
TGTGCCAGCAGCCAAGACTGGAGCTCTGGAAACACCATATATTTT
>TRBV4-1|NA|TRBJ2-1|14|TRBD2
CASSQVTSVAQQFF
TGCGCCAGCAGCCAAGTTACTAGCGTGGCGCAGCAGTTCTTC
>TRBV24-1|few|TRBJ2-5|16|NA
CATSDLGLAGGETQYF
TGTGCCACCAGTGATCTCGGACTAGCAGGGGGAGAGACCCAGTACTTC
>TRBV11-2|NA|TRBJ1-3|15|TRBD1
CASSLDRASGNTIYF
TGTGCCAGCAGCTTGGACAGGGCTTCTGGAAACACCATATATTTT
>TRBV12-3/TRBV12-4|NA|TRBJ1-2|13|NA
CASSPNRVDGYTF
TGTGCCAGCAGCCCCAACAGGGTTGATGGCTACACCTTC
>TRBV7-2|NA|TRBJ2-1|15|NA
CASSRGAVSYNEQFF
TGTGCCAGCAGCCGCGGGGCAGTATCCTACAATGAGCAGTTCTTC
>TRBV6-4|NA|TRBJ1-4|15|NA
CASTKLRIGGEKLFF
TGTGCCAGCACAAAGCTAAGGATAGGAGGGGAAAAACTGTTTTTT
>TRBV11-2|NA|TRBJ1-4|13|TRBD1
CASSPGQARKLFF
TGTGCCAGCAGCCCGGGACAGGCCCGAAAACTGTTTTTT
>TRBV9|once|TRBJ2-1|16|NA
CASSDGARSSYNEQFF
TGTGCCAGCAGCGACGGAGCGAGAAGCTCCTACAATGAGCAGTTCTTC